This is a list of T cell receptor beta chains from one sample in a study of T-cell reconstitution after alpha-beta-depleted transplantation in children. TCRdb reprocessed the PCR reads with MiXCR, giving one entry per CDR3 protein. The sample contains about 610,000 distinct CDR3 sequences, about 10% of which appear only once. This material consisted of PBMCs from the stem cell graft donor, taken from the stem cell graft. All receptors come from a human donor who donated a stem cell graft to a child with acute myeloid leukemia. Each CDR3 is given with its conserved first and last residue. The D gene is left open where the match is weak. Where a row states a size, it is once, few, many or the class of an expanded clone; other rows omit it.

size	D	V	J	DNA	CDR3
many	TRBD2	TRBV12-3/TRBV12-4	TRBJ2-1	TGTGCCAGCAGTTTAGAGGGTAGCGGGAGCTACAATGAGCAGTTCTTC	CASSLEGSGSYNEQFF
NA	NA	TRBV7-6	TRBJ1-3	TGTGCCAGCAGCTCCGGGACGGAAAACACCATATATTTT	CASSSGTENTIYF
NA	NA	TRBV3-1	TRBJ2-2	TGTGCCAGCAGCCAGCCCTCGAACACCGGGGAGCTGTTTTTT	CASSQPSNTGELFF
many	TRBD2	TRBV29-1	TRBJ2-3	TGCAGCGTTGAATCGGCGGGAGAGGGGCGAAATACGCAGTATTTT	CSVESAGEGRNTQYF
many	NA	TRBV30	TRBJ1-3	TGTGCCTCCCCCTCTGGAAACACCATATATTTT	CASPSGNTIYF
many	NA	TRBV12-3/TRBV12-4	TRBJ1-6	TGTGCCAGCAGTCCCGGGCGAGGGAAGGATTCACCCCTCCACTTT	CASSPGRGKDSPLHF
few	TRBD1	TRBV12-3/TRBV12-4	TRBJ1-1	TGTGCCAGCAGCCGGACAGGGGGCGTGAACACTGAAGCTTTCTTT	CASSRTGGVNTEAFF
few	NA	TRBV7-2	TRBJ1-1	TGTGCCAGCAGCGGGGCCTTCGGGGGGGGCACTGAAGCTTTCTTT	CASSGAFGGGTEAFF
NA	TRBD2	TRBV11-2	TRBJ2-7	TGTGCCAGCAGCTTACAATCCGGTACTAGCGGGAGAGGTAACGAGCAGTACTTC	CASSLQSGTSGRGNEQYF
once	NA	TRBV20-1	TRBJ2-1	TGCAGTGCTAGAACAGTCAATAAGCAGTTCTTC	CSARTVNKQFF
NA	TRBD1	TRBV20-1	TRBJ2-1	TGCAGTGCCCCCAGGGGGCTAGGGACGAACAATGAGCAGTTCTTC	CSAPRGLGTNNEQFF
many	NA	TRBV12-3/TRBV12-4	TRBJ1-4	TGTGCCAGCAGTATCCAAGAAAGGGAAAAACTGTTTTTT	CASSIQEREKLFF
few	TRBD1	TRBV6-2/TRBV6-3	TRBJ2-5	TGTGCCAGCAGATCCCCCGGGACAGGGGAAGAGACCCAGTACTTC	CASRSPGTGEETQYF
NA	NA	TRBV7-2	TRBJ2-7	TGTGCCAGCAGCCCCCGTGGCCTGGGGTACGAGCAGTACTTC	CASSPRGLGYEQYF
few	TRBD1	TRBV7-9	TRBJ2-5	TGTGCCAGCAGCTTACAGGGGGCCCCCCAAGAGACCCAGTACTTC	CASSLQGAPQETQYF
many	NA	TRBV29-1	TRBJ2-3	TGCAGCGCCAGAGGAGGGAGAGACACAGATACGCAGTATTTT	CSARGGRDTDTQYF
many	TRBD2	TRBV20-1	TRBJ2-7	TGCAGTGCTAGAGCTAGCGGGGTCTCCTACGAGCAGTACTTC	CSARASGVSYEQYF
many	TRBD1	TRBV24-1	TRBJ2-1	TGTGCCACCAGTCCCACTTGGGCCGGGACAGGGATCAATGAGCAGTTCTTC	CATSPTWAGTGINEQFF
many	TRBD2	TRBV5-6	TRBJ2-7	TGTGCCAGCAGCTGGATGACTAGCATATACGACGAGCAGTACTTC	CASSWMTSIYDEQYF
many	TRBD2	TRBV5-1	TRBJ2-7	TGCGCCAGCAGCTTGGAGGGAGGGATACTACACGAGCAGTACTTC	CASSLEGGILHEQYF
few	TRBD2	TRBV12-3/TRBV12-4	TRBJ2-3	TGTGCCAGCAGCCCCCGACTAGCGGGAGATGAAGATACGCAGTATTTT	CASSPRLAGDEDTQYF
many	TRBD2	TRBV12-3/TRBV12-4	TRBJ2-3	TGTGCCAGCTCCCCCCTTCAGGCGGGAGCAGATACGCAGTATTTT	CASSPLQAGADTQYF
NA	TRBD2	TRBV20-1	TRBJ2-7	TGCAGTGCTAGCACTAGCGGGGCCACCGAGCAGTACTTC	CSASTSGATEQYF
many	TRBD1	TRBV7-9	TRBJ1-1	TGTGCCAGCAGCCAAACCGGGACAGGATACACTGAAGCTTTCTTT	CASSQTGTGYTEAFF
many	NA	TRBV20-1	TRBJ1-3	TGCAGTGCTTTCGACAGGACCTCTGGAAACACCATATATTTT	CSAFDRTSGNTIYF
NA	TRBD2	TRBV20-1	TRBJ2-3	TGCAGTGCTAGTCTCACTAGCGGAGCCGATACGCAGTATTTT	CSASLTSGADTQYF
few	TRBD1	TRBV5-1	TRBJ2-1	TGCGCCAGCAGCCGACAACAGGGGAACAATGAGCAGTTCTTC	CASSRQQGNNEQFF
NA	NA	TRBV10-3	TRBJ2-2	TGTGCCATCAGGGGGACTGAGAACACCGGGGAGCTGTTTTTT	CAIRGTENTGELFF
few	NA	TRBV27	TRBJ1-1	TGTGCCAGCAGTCCAGTAGCCCCTCTCCCCACTGAAGCTTTCTTT	CASSPVAPLPTEAFF
few	TRBD2	TRBV12-3/TRBV12-4	TRBJ2-4	TGTGCCAGCAGGAAGACTAGCGGGGGAAAAAACATTCAGTACTTC	CASRKTSGGKNIQYF
NA	TRBD2	TRBV20-1	TRBJ2-3	TGCAGTGCTAGTGTGGGACTAGCGGACTCCACAGATACGCAGTATTTT	CSASVGLADSTDTQYF
few	TRBD1	TRBV28	TRBJ1-6	TGTGCCAGCAGTCTCGCTACAGGGGTAGTAAATTCACCCCTCCACTTT	CASSLATGVVNSPLHF
many	NA	TRBV5-1	TRBJ2-1	TGCGCCAGCGGGACATTCTCTGGGAATGAGCAGTTCTTC	CASGTFSGNEQFF
NA	NA	TRBV29-1	TRBJ2-3	TGCAGCCCCGTAGCCTCCAGCACAGATACGCAGTATTTT	CSPVASSTDTQYF
few	NA	TRBV7-2	TRBJ2-5	TGTGCCAGCAGCTTGCGAGGGAGTCGGTGGAAAGAGACCCAGTACTTC	CASSLRGSRWKETQYF
few	NA	TRBV29-1	TRBJ2-7	TGCAGCGTTGTTTGGGGCCCCGAGCAGTACTTC	CSVVWGPEQYF
few	TRBD2	TRBV25-1	TRBJ2-3	TGTGCCAACACTAATGCGGGAGGCACAGATACGCAGTATTTT	CANTNAGGTDTQYF
NA	TRBD1	TRBV7-2	TRBJ1-2	TGTGCCAGCAGCTCGGACAGGGTGTCCTATGGCTACACCTTC	CASSSDRVSYGYTF
NA	NA	TRBV20-1	TRBJ2-5	TGCAGTGCTAGAACCCGAGGGACCTCCGGGCAAGAGACCCAGTACTTC	CSARTRGTSGQETQYF
few	TRBD1	TRBV20-1	TRBJ1-1	TGCAGTGCGAAGAAAGGGGGCGGACCGAACACTGAAGCTTTCTTT	CSAKKGGGPNTEAFF
NA	TRBD2	TRBV20-1	TRBJ2-7	TGCAGTGCTAGGTTAGCCCGACTAGCGGCCGTCTACGAGCAGTACTTC	CSARLARLAAVYEQYF
NA	NA	TRBV7-2	TRBJ2-1	TGTGCCAGCAGCCTAAGGACCTCCGCCCTCGGTAGCGAGCAGTTCTTC	CASSLRTSALGSEQFF
NA	TRBD1	TRBV9	TRBJ2-3	TGTGCCAGCAGCGTCGGGGACAGGGGATGGACAGATACGCAGTATTTT	CASSVGDRGWTDTQYF
NA	NA	TRBV7-3	TRBJ2-5	TGTGCCAGCAGCTTCAATCCCCAAGAGACCCAGTACTTC	CASSFNPQETQYF
many	NA	TRBV20-1	TRBJ1-5	TGCAGTGCTAGAGACCCCCGGGGCGGTCAGCCCCAGCATTTT	CSARDPRGGQPQHF
many	TRBD2	TRBV9	TRBJ2-7	TGTGCCAGCAGCCCGGCGAAGCGGGAGACCCCCTCCTACGAGCAGTACTTC	CASSPAKRETPSYEQYF
few	NA	TRBV6-4	TRBJ1-1	TGTGCCAGCAGTATCGATGGGTTCACTGAAGCTTTCTTT	CASSIDGFTEAFF
few	NA	TRBV20-1	TRBJ2-5	TGCAGTGCTAGAGATCGGCAGCGGGACATACGAGAGACCCAGTACTTC	CSARDRQRDIRETQYF
many	TRBD2	TRBV7-9	TRBJ2-7	TGTGCCAGCAGCAAACTAGCGGGAGGGTTTGAGCAGTACTTC	CASSKLAGGFEQYF
NA	NA	TRBV25-1	TRBJ2-1	TGTGCCAGCAGTCCGGGGGTCCGACCGAATGAGCAGTTCTTC	CASSPGVRPNEQFF